A selection of T cell receptor beta chains follows, all from one sample in a study of vaccination effects on CD4 cells after COVID-19. Their recognized antigens are unknown. The data were produced by immunoSEQ multiplex PCR, yet TCRdb's version contains in-frame clones alone and is incomplete. The sample lists 25,000 to 30,000 clones, around four fifths occurring once. Sequences were derived from CD4+ T cells from PBMCs cultured with HCoV-NL63 spike peptides, sampled after COVID-19 vaccination. These receptors were collected from a human donor who received a COVID-19 vaccine. CDR3s include the opening cysteine and the closing phenylalanine or tryptophan. A D gene is named only where the DNA matches it firmly. The size of a clone is reported for some rows only, either as once, few or many, or as a class for expanded clones.

TRBJ1-5 - - TRBV5-1 CASGFWRSPLRQPQHF TGCGCCAGCGGTTTTTGGCGGTCTCCCCTACGACAGCCCCAGCATTTT
TRBJ2-2 few - TRBV5-4 CASSYALLGSGELFF TGTGCCAGCAGCTACGCCTTATTGGGGTCCGGGGAGCTGTTTTTT
TRBJ1-1 - - TRBV3-1/TRBV3-2 CASSQEPAEAFF TGTGCCAGCAGCCAAGAGCCGGCTGAAGCTTTCTTT
TRBJ1-5 - - TRBV18 CASSPTIDQPQHF TGTGCCAGCTCACCTACCATAGATCAGCCCCAGCATTTT
TRBJ1-4 - TRBD1 TRBV18 CASSLGWDRTTNEKLFF TGTGCCAGCTCCCTCGGCTGGGACAGAACAACTAATGAAAAACTGTTTTTT
TRBJ1-1 - - TRBV5-1 CASSLDRANLNTEAFF TGCGCCAGCAGCTTGGACAGGGCGAACTTGAACACTGAAGCTTTCTTT
TRBJ2-5 - TRBD2 TRBV18 CASSPPGLGGYETQYF TGTGCCAGCTCACCGCCGGGACTAGGAGGGTACGAGACCCAGTACTTC
TRBJ1-2 - - TRBV7-9 CASSLEEGNYGYTF TGTGCCAGCAGCTTAGAAGAGGGGAACTATGGCTACACCTTC
TRBJ1-1 - - TRBV2 CASTVEYSDTEAFF TGTGCCAGCACCGTCGAATATAGTGACACTGAAGCTTTCTTT
TRBJ1-1 - - TRBV9 CASSVDGGGTEAFF TGTGCCAGCAGCGTAGATGGGGGGGGCACTGAAGCTTTCTTT
TRBJ2-3 - TRBD2 TRBV28 CASSTSGGLDTQYF TGTGCCAGCAGTACTAGCGGGGGTCTGGATACGCAGTATTTT
TRBJ2-1 - TRBD1 TRBV12-3/TRBV12-4 CASSWGQGQFF TGTGCCAGCAGTTGGGGACAGGGACAGTTCTTC
TRBJ1-6 few TRBD1 TRBV7-9 CASSLRGQGDSPLHF TGTGCCAGCAGCTTACGCGGCCAGGGGGATTCACCCCTCCACTTT
TRBJ1-1 - - TRBV6-6 CASSTSGEGSPFAFF TGTGCCAGCAGTACCTCGGGGGAGGGGAGCCCTTTCGCTTTCTTT
TRBJ2-7 - - TRBV27 CASSFHGQAYEQYF TGTGCCAGCAGTTTCCACGGACAAGCCTACGAGCAGTACTTC
TRBJ1-2 - TRBD1 TRBV4-2 CASSQDGTGGATYGYTF TGTGCCAGCAGCCAAGATGGGACAGGGGGCGCGACTTATGGCTACACCTTC
TRBJ2-1 - TRBD2 TRBV15 CATSRDRRESYYNEQFF TGTGCCACCAGCAGAGATCGGCGGGAGAGTTACTACAATGAGCAGTTCTTC
TRBJ2-7 few - TRBV11-2 CASSLRGLGKQYF TGTGCCAGCAGCTTAAGGGGACTCGGCAAGCAGTACTTC
TRBJ1-2 - TRBD1 TRBV6-1 CASSETTGGPYGYTF TGTGCCAGCAGTGAAACGACAGGGGGCCCCTATGGCTACACCTTC
TRBJ1-1 - - TRBV12-3/TRBV12-4 CASSFAKGGAFF TGTGCCAGCAGTTTTGCGAAGGGAGGAGCTTTCTTT
TRBJ2-2 - - TRBV3-1/TRBV3-2 CASSRETLNGELFF TGTGCCAGCAGCCGAGAGACTTTGAACGGGGAGCTGTTTTTT
TRBJ2-7 - - TRBV24-1 CATKSIVGLYEQYF TGTGCCACCAAATCCATCGTCGGTCTCTACGAGCAGTACTTC
TRBJ1-5 - TRBD1 TRBV28 CASTPGGQGYNQPQHF TGTGCCAGCACCCCTGGGGGACAGGGGTATAATCAGCCCCAGCATTTT
TRBJ1-2 - - TRBV7-2 CASSLGQTYGYTF TGTGCCAGCAGCTTAGGGCAGACCTATGGCTACACCTTC
TRBJ1-2 - - TRBV4-1 CASSPSGPNYGYTF TGCGCCAGCAGCCCTTCAGGGCCCAACTATGGCTACACCTTC
TRBJ2-1 - TRBD1 TRBV14 CASSQIPGQGDNEQFF TGTGCCAGCAGCCAAATCCCGGGACAGGGGGATAACGAGCAGTTCTTC
TRBJ1-1 - TRBD1 TRBV7-8 CASTLGQGATEAFF TGTGCCAGCACCTTGGGACAGGGGGCCACTGAAGCTTTCTTT
TRBJ1-3 few - TRBV19 CATEPKGYSGNTIYF TGTGCCACCGAACCGAAGGGCTACTCTGGAAACACCATATATTTT
TRBJ1-5 - - TRBV6-6 CASSQGAGNQPQHF TGTGCCAGCAGTCAGGGTGCGGGCAATCAGCCCCAGCATTTT
TRBJ2-5 - - TRBV6-5 CASSYGSPQETQYF TGTGCCAGCAGTTACGGGAGCCCCCAAGAGACCCAGTACTTC
TRBJ2-5 - TRBD2 TRBV6-5 CASSRGLEFVETQYF TGTGCCAGCAGTCGGGGACTAGAGTTTGTTGAGACCCAGTACTTC